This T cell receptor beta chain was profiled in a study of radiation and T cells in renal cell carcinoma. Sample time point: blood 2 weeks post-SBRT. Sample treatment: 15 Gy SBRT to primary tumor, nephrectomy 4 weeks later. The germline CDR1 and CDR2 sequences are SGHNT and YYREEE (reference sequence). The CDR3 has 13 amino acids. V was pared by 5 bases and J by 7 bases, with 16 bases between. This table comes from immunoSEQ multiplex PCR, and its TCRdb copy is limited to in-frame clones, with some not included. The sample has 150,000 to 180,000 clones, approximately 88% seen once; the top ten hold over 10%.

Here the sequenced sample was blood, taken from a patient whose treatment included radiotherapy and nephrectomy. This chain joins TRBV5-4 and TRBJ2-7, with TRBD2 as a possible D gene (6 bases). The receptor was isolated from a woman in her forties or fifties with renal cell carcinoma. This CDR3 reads CASRRERDGEQYF. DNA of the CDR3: TGTGCCAGCAGGCGGGAAAGGGATGGAGAGCAGTACTTC.